The 6 T cell receptor beta chains below all came from one sample that was sequenced in a study of monozygotic twins with inflammatory bowel disease. TCRdb reanalyzed the 5' RACE reads, giving one entry per CDR3 protein sequence and no DNA. This sample's table reports approximately 400,000 distinct CDR3 sequences. Sequenced sample: blood. The receptors here all came from a human donor with ulcerative colitis or Crohn's disease, or a healthy co-twin of an affected twin (not recorded which).

This sequence joins TRBV21-1 and TRBJ1-2; there is no DNA to check the TCRdb D call of TRBD1. TRBV21-1 is reported as a pseudogene. The CDR3 has 19 residues. CDR3 loop: CASSKALNKGPNSNYGYTF.

The V call is TRBV5-6, the J call TRBJ2-7; the TCRdb call, TRBD1, lacks DNA for checking. Germline V gives CDR1 SGHDT, CDR2 YYEEEE. CDR3 length equals 16 residues. The CDR3 region is CASSAPGTVSSYEQYF.

This chain joins TRBV5-1 and TRBJ2-5; the TCRdb D gene call, TRBD1, has no DNA to confirm it. The CDR3 extends over 17 amino acids. Germline CDR1 and CDR2: SGHRS and YFSETQ. The CDR3 protein is CASSRAGQGEAERTQYF.

The genes are TRBV20-1 and TRBJ2-7; as DNA is missing, the TRBD1 call by TCRdb cannot be tested. There are 14 residues in the CDR3. Germline V gene lookup returns CDR1 DFQATT and CDR2 SNEGSKA (reference sequence). The CDR3 sequence is CSARLGGGSYEQYF.

The rearrangement joins TRBV12-3 or TRBV12-4 to TRBJ2-3; with no DNA, the TCRdb D assignment of TRBD2 cannot be verified. The CDR3 runs to 18 residues. The CDR3 protein is CASSSSVLAGAQGDTQYF.

The V call is TRBV20-1, the J call TRBJ2-5; lacking DNA, the TRBD1 call made by TCRdb goes unchecked. The CDR3 runs 14 residues. CDR1 and CDR2 (germline): DFQATT, SNEGSKA (reference sequence). The CDR3 reads CSAPRQGAGETQYF.